What follows are 24 T cell receptor beta chains derived from one specimen sequenced in a study of sequential checkpoint blockade in melanoma. Treatment denoted: randomized to nivolumab then ipilimumab (arm A) or the reverse (arm B). Clones were read by immunoSEQ multiplex PCR, and TCRdb kept only the in-frame ones, dropping some. There are around 3,500 clones in the sample; over 20% occur only once, and 6.5% to 8% lies in the top ten. This specimen was tumor tissue (inferred from file names), taken from a patient given nivolumab and ipilimumab in sequence. These receptors originate from a human donor with melanoma.

A few counts support this clone. V is TRBV6-8 and J is TRBJ1-2; D uncertain. Trimming took 0 bases from V and 1 from J, leaving 12 bases between them. Germline CDR1 MNHGY, CDR2 SAAAGT. CDR3 length: 16 residues. Written as DNA, the CDR3 is TGTGCCAGCAGTTACTCGGACGCCCGATTTAACTATGGCTACACCTTC. This gives the protein CASSYSDARFNYGYTF.

This clone was recorded many times. The chain joins TRBV11-3 to TRBJ2-7, with 8 bases that match TRBD1. Per germline, CDR1 SGHNT and CDR2 YENEEA. CDR3 size: 14 residues. The V segment lost 3 bases and the J segment 4 bases; nucleotides outside the gene matches: 5. The CDR3 sequence: CASSFSQGAYEQYF. The CDR3 nucleotides are TGTGCCAGCAGCTTTTCTCAGGGGGCTTACGAGCAGTACTTC.

This clone occurred once. The rearrangement joins TRBV19 to TRBJ2-5; perhaps TRBD2 as D (5 bases). In germline, CDR1 is LNHDA, CDR2 SQIVND (reference sequence). The CDR3 runs to 15 residues. The V and J ends lost 2 bases and 3 bases respectively, with 13 bases between them. CDR3 in amino acids: CASSISGGREETQYF. CDR3 DNA sequence: TGTGCCAGTAGTATAAGTGGAGGACGGGAAGAGACCCAGTACTTC.

The chain links TRBV5-1 to TRBJ1-4, with 10 bases matching TRBD1. Losses at the gene ends were 4 bases for V and 11 bases for J; bases not matched to a gene: 11. There are 15 residues in the CDR3. Per the germline V gene, CDR1 is SGHRS and CDR2 is YFSETQ. The CDR3 sequence is CASSTWTGGSAKLFF. In DNA, the CDR3 is TGCGCCAGCAGCACCTGGACAGGGGGTTCAGCTAAACTGTTTTTT. Combining the CDR3 with reference TRBV5-1 and TRBJ1-4 gives the whole variable domain KAGVTQTPRYLIKTRGQQVTLSCSPISGHRSVSWYQQTPGQGLQFLFEYFSETQRNKGNFPGRFSGRQFSNSRSEMNVSTLELGDSALYLCASSTWTGGSAKLFFGSGTQLSVL.

The rearrangement links TRBV6-1 to TRBJ1-2, with a weak D call TRBD1 (6 bases). V was shortened by 1 base and J by 11 bases, with 23 bases between the two germline ends. CDR1 MNHNS and CDR2 SASEGT come from the germline V gene. The CDR3 extends over 16 amino acids. Written as DNA, the CDR3 is TGTGCCAGCAGTGAAGTGCTAGTGGGACATTTACTCTATTACACCTTC. Its translation: CASSEVLVGHLLYYTF.

V is TRBV6-8 and J is TRBJ1-3, with 8 nucleotides matching TRBD1. Germline CDR1 reads MNHGY; CDR2 reads SAAAGT. V gave up 0 bases and J gave up 2 bases; unmatched junction bases: 3. The CDR3 covers 16 residues. The CDR3 nucleotides read TGTGCCAGCAGTTACTCGACAGGGGAACCTGGAAACACCATATATTTT. This sequence encodes CASSYSTGEPGNTIYF.

V usage is TRBV14 and J usage is TRBJ2-1, with 8 bases aligning to TRBD1. This CDR3 is built from 14 residues. V was pared by 3 bases and J by 9 bases, with 7 bases of the junction left unmatched. The germline gives CDR1 SGHDN, CDR2 FVKESK. In DNA form, the CDR3 reads TGTGCCAGCAGCCAGTATGCCAGGGGGCCTGAGCAGTTCTTC. Protein product: CASSQYARGPEQFF.

This clone was counted a few times. The chain recombines TRBV6-8 with TRBJ2-7, with a weak D call TRBD2 (6 bases). There are 12 residues in the CDR3. Germline CDR1 and CDR2: MNHGY and SAAAGT. The V end was cut by 5 bases, the J end by 6 bases, with 11 bases between. CDR3 nucleotide sequence: TGTGCCAGCAGTGAGTGGGAGGCCGAGCAGTACTTC. Its translation: CASSEWEAEQYF.

This clone was counted only a few times. This chain uses TRBV18 with TRBJ1-3; maybe TRBD1 (5 bases). The V end lost 4 bases, the J end lost 1 base, and 11 bases lay between the germline ends. CDR1 is KGHSH, CDR2 LQKENI, per germline. CDR3 size: 15 residues. The CDR3 DNA reads as TGTGCCAGCTCACTGACAGTACTTTCTGGAAACACCATATATTTT. Protein: CASSLTVLSGNTIYF.

This chain uses TRBV29-1 with TRBJ1-2; D ambiguous. The V gene's germline CDR1 is SQVTM and CDR2 ANQGSEA. The CDR3 is 18 residues long. Trimming removed 5 bases from V and 0 bases from J, with 25 bases in between. The CDR3 coding sequence is TGCAGCGTTTTCCGAGTAGAGTTACTCACGGGATCTAACTATGGCTACACCTTC. Translation gives CSVFRVELLTGSNYGYTF.

With respect to this clone: Other DNA sequences in the same sample also yield this CDR3. J is TRBJ2-3 and V is TRBV30; unclear D gene. Germline V gene lookup returns CDR1 GTSNPN and CDR2 SVGIG (reference sequence). This CDR3 spans 12 amino acids. V lost 0 bases, J lost 4 bases, and 5 bases lay in between. This CDR3 is CAWSVRADTQYF. CDR3 nucleotides: TGTGCCTGGAGTGTACGTGCAGATACGCAGTATTTT.

This clone has just a few counts. The chain links TRBV6-8 to TRBJ1-4; possibly TRBD1 for D (6 bases). V lost 6 bases to trimming and J lost 12 bases, with 14 bases between them. Germline V gene sequence: CDR1 MNHGY, CDR2 SAAAGT. The CDR3 is 12 residues long. CDR3 DNA sequence: TGTGCCAGCAGCGGGACATCTTGGGAACTGTTTTTT. Translated: CASSGTSWELFF.

This clone was observed at least ten times. The chain employs TRBV11-3 and TRBJ1-6, with D tentatively TRBD1 (5 bases). Germline loops: CDR1 SGHNT, CDR2 YENEEA. This CDR3 has 16 residues. Trimming left V 3 bases short and J 0 bases short, with 9 bases between. This CDR3 is CASSFTGGSYNSPLHF. The CDR3 DNA is TGTGCCAGCAGCTTTACGGGGGGCTCCTATAATTCACCCCTCCACTTT.

This clone was recorded at least ten times. V gene TRBV11-3 combines with J gene TRBJ1-2; 8 bases agree with TRBD1. Germline V gives CDR1 SGHNT, CDR2 YENEEA. This CDR3 comprises 14 residues. The V segment lost 5 bases and the J segment 4 bases; nucleotides outside the gene matches: 6. CDR3 in DNA: TGTGCCAGCAGCACCGGGACAGGAGTCTATGGCTACACCTTC. Amino acid sequence: CASSTGTGVYGYTF.

This clone occurred a few times. The chain employs TRBV11-3 and TRBJ1-5, with D possibly being TRBD1 (5 bases). Trimming removed 5 bases at V and 5 bases at J, with 16 bases between. Germline CDR1 is SGHNT and CDR2 is YENEEA. The CDR3 extends over 15 amino acids. Here the CDR3 reads CASSPGVGDHQPQHF. The DNA for the CDR3 is TGTGCCAGCAGCCCGGGGGTGGGGGACCATCAGCCCCAGCATTTT.

V gene TRBV18 combines with J gene TRBJ2-7; 8 bases align to TRBD1. From germline, CDR1 is KGHSH and CDR2 LQKENI. CDR3 length equals 14 residues. With 6 bases clipped from V and 3 bases from J, the junction kept 7 bases outside the gene matches. The CDR3 reads CASSSRTGIYEQYF. The CDR3 DNA sequence: TGTGCCAGCTCCTCCCGGACAGGGATCTACGAGCAGTACTTC. Full variable domain (missing parts from reference TRBV18 and TRBJ2-7): NAGVMQNPRHLVRRRGQEARLRCSPMKGHSHVYWYRQLPEEGLKFMVYLQKENIIDESGMPKERFSAEFPKEGPSILRIQQVVRGDSAAYFCASSSRTGIYEQYFGPGTRLTVT.

The chain employs TRBV29-1 and TRBJ2-7; no reliable D call. Germline loops: CDR1 SQVTM, CDR2 ANQGSEA. Trimming shortened V by 7 bases and J by 0 bases, and 10 bases separated the two germline ends. The CDR3 has 12 residues. The CDR3 nucleotides read TGCAGCGGATTGGACGCCTCCTACGAGCAGTACTTC. Its translation: CSGLDASYEQYF.

This clone was observed a handful of times. This sequence joins TRBV23-1 and TRBJ1-1; 8 nucleotides line up with TRBD1. TRBV23-1 is treated as an ORF (open reading frame) with a function not yet certain. The length of the CDR3 is 15 residues. With V trimmed by 6 bases and J by 2 bases, 8 bases remained unmatched. This chain's CDR3 is CASSQRTGRNTEAFF. The CDR3 DNA reads TGCGCCAGCAGCCAAAGGACAGGGAGAAACACTGAAGCTTTCTTT.

The gene calls are TRBV6-8 and TRBJ2-2, with 13 bases aligning to TRBD2. Germline values: CDR1 MNHGY, CDR2 SAAAGT. The CDR3 length is 17 residues. V trimming: 6 bases; J trimming: 6 bases; junction bases outside the gene matches: 10. The CDR3 DNA is TGTGCCAGCAGCCCCTGGACTAGCGGGAGAGAGCCCGGGGAGCTGTTTTTT. Translated, it gives CASSPWTSGREPGELFF.

The chain links TRBV30 to TRBJ1-1; 7 bases map to TRBD1. After removal of 2 bases from V and 5 bases from J, the junction contained 5 bases not matched to a gene. Germline V gives CDR1 GTSNPN, CDR2 SVGIG (reference sequence). The CDR3 is 13 residues long. The CDR3 DNA reads as TGTGCCTGGAGTCCATCAGGGGGAACTGAAGCTTTCTTT. Protein sequence: CAWSPSGGTEAFF.

The chain carries TRBV19 and TRBJ1-2; TRBD1 is a possible D gene (5 bases). Germline CDR1 is LNHDA and CDR2 is SQIVND (reference sequence). The CDR3 loop spans 13 amino acids. Trimming removed 0 bases at V and 7 bases at J, with 9 bases between. The CDR3 sequence is CASSIDAGLGYTF. The CDR3 DNA follows: TGTGCCAGTAGTATAGATGCAGGGCTTGGCTACACCTTC. The entire variable domain, with the rest obtained from reference TRBV19 and TRBJ1-2, is as follows: DGGITQSPKYLFRKEGQNVTLSCEQNLNHDAMYWYRQDPGQGLRLIYYSQIVNDFQKGDIAEGYSVSREKKESFPLTVTSAQKNPTAFYLCASSIDAGLGYTFGSGTRLTVV.

The chain recombines TRBV19 with TRBJ2-1; D perhaps matches TRBD2 (7 bases). Germline V gene lookup returns CDR1 LNHDA and CDR2 SQIVND (reference sequence). CDR3 size: 13 residues. V lost 8 bases and J 8 bases, leaving 16 bases between the germline ends. The CDR3 here is CASRSGGGDEQFF. The CDR3 coding sequence is TGTGCCAGTCGGTCGGGGGGCGGGGATGAGCAGTTCTTC.

This clone showed up just a few times. This chain links TRBV28 with TRBJ1-2; possibly TRBD1 for D (5 bases). The V gene lost 7 bases and the J gene lost 2 bases, with 17 bases spanning the gap. This CDR3 has 15 amino acids. Germline loops: CDR1 MDHEN, CDR2 SYDVKM. The CDR3, as DNA: TGTGCCAGCAATCCCGGGGGGGTTACAAACTATGGCTACACCTTC. Residues: CASNPGGVTNYGYTF.

This clone ranks as medium-sized (0.01 to 0.1%). The V call is TRBV6-8, the J call TRBJ2-7; 7 bases align to TRBD2. The CDR3 covers 18 residues. Germline CDR1 and CDR2: MNHGY and SAAAGT. The trim removed 5 bases at V and 1 base at J, leaving 17 bases unmatched. CDR3 sequence reads: CASSGPGRVPWESYEQYF. CDR3 bases: TGTGCCAGCAGTGGACCAGGGAGGGTTCCTTGGGAATCCTACGAGCAGTACTTC.